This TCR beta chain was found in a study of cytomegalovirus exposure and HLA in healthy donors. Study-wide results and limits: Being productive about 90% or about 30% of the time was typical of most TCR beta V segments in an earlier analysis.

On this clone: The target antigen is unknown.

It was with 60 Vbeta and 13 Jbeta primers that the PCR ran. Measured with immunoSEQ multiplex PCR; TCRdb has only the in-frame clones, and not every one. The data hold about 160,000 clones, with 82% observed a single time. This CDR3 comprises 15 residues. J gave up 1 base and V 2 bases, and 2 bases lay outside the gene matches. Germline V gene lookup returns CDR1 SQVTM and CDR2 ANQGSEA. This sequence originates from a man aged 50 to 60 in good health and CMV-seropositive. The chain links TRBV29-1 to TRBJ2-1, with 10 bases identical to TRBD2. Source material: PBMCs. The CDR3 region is CSVEQAGGSYNEQFF. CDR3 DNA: TGCAGCGTTGAACAAGCGGGAGGGTCCTACAATGAGCAGTTCTTC.